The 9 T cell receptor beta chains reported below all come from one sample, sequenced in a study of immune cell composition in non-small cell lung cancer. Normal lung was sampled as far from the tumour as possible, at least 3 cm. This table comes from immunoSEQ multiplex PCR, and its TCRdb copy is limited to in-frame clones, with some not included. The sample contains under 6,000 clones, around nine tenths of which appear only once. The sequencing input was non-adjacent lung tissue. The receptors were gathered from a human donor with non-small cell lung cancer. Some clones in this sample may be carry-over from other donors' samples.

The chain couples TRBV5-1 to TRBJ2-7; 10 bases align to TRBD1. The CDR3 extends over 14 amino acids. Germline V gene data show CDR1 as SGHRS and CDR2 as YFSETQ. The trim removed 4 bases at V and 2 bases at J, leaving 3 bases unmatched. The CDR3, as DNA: TGCGCCAGCAGCCCCGGGACAGGGGCCTACGAGCAGTACTTC. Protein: CASSPGTGAYEQYF. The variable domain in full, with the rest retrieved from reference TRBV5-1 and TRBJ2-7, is KAGVTQTPRYLIKTRGQQVTLSCSPISGHRSVSWYQQTPGQGLQFLFEYFSETQRNKGNFPGRFSGRQFSNSRSEMNVSTLELGDSALYLCASSPGTGAYEQYFGPGTRLTVT.

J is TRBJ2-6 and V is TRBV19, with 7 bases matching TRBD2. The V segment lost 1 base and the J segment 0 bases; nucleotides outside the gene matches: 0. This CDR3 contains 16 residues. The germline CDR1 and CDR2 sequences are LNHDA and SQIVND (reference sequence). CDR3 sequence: CASSIAGGSGANVLTF. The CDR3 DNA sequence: TGTGCCAGTAGTATAGCGGGGGGCTCTGGGGCCAACGTCCTGACTTTC.

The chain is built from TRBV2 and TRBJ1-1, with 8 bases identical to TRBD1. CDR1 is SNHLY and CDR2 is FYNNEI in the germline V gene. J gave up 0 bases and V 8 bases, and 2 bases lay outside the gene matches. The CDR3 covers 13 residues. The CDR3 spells CASRDRMNTEAFF. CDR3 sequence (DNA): TGTGCCAGCCGGGACAGGATGAACACTGAAGCTTTCTTT.

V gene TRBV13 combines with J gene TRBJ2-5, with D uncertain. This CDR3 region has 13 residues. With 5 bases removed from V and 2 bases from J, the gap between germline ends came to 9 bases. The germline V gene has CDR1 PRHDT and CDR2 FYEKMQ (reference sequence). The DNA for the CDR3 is TGTGCCAGCAGCCCGGTGAATCAAGAGACCCAGTACTTC. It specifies CASSPVNQETQYF.

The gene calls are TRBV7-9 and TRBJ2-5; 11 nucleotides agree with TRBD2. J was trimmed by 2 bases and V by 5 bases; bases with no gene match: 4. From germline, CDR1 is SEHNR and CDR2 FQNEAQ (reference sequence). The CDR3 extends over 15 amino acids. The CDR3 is CASSAIAGGQETQYF. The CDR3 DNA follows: TGTGCCAGCAGCGCCATAGCGGGAGGGCAAGAGACCCAGTACTTC.

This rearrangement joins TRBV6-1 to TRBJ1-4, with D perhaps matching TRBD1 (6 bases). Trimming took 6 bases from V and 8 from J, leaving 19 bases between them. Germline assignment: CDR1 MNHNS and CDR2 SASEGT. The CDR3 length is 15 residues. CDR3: CASSRTDNKGEKLFF. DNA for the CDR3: TGTGCCAGCAGCCGGACAGATAATAAAGGGGAAAAACTGTTTTTT.

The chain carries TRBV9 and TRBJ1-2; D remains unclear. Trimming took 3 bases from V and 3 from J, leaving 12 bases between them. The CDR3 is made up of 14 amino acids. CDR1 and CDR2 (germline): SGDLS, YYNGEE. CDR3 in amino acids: CASSETATYYGYTF. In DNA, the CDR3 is TGTGCCAGCAGCGAAACAGCTACCTACTATGGCTACACCTTC.

CDR3 coding DNA: TGTGCCAGCGGGATGTCTAGCGGAGCATCCTACGAGCAGTACTTC. Amino acids: CASGMSSGASYEQYF. V gene TRBV2 combines with J gene TRBJ2-7, with 7 bases matching TRBD2. Trimming at V came to 8 bases and at J to 1 base, leaving 11 bases not matched to a gene. CDR1 and CDR2 from the germline V gene are SNHLY and FYNNEI. CDR3 size: 15 residues.

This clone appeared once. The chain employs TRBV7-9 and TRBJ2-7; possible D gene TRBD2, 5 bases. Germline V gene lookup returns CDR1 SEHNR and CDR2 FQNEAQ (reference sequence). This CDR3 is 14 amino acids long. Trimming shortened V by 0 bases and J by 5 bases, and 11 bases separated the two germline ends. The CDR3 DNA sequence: TGTGCCAGCAGCTTAGCGGGAGCGCCCGACGAGCAGTACTTC. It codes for CASSLAGAPDEQYF.